The present T cell receptor (beta chain) was sequenced within a study of CD8+CD57+ T cells in acquired aplastic anemia. It was genomic DNA that served as the template for profiling TCR beta VDJ and CDR3. TCRdb reprocessed the reads via MiXCR and lists one record per CDR3 protein. In the table there are approximately 300,000 distinct CDR3 sequences, approximately 58% of which are singletons. Study conclusions and caveats: Some 27 CD8+ CDR3 sequences were shared between patients and controls.

In the case of this clonotype: Its antigen is unknown.

Patients chosen for sequencing had CD8+CD57+ cells that had expanded, as shown by flow cytometry. The enrolled patients all had severe acquired aplastic anemia. This CDR3 is built from 13 residues. Trimming took 2 bases from V and 7 from J, leaving 6 bases between them. Per germline, CDR1 SGHTA and CDR2 FQGNSA. The chain joins TRBV7-2 to TRBJ1-6; D call uncertain. The TCR was taken from a human donor with aplastic anemia. Sequenced: sorted CD4+, CD8+, or CD8+CD57+ T cells (not recorded which) from PBMCs. CDR3 in DNA: TGTGCCAGCAGCTTACTCCTCAATTCACCCCTCCACTTT. This translates into CASSLLLNSPLHF.